The rows below give T cell receptor beta chains drawn from one sample of a study of CD8+ T cells in alopecia areata. Some clones are missing from TCRdb's copy, which holds only in-frame ones; the method was immunoSEQ multiplex PCR. The sample contains fewer than 250,000 clones, 50% to 60% of which appear only once. This specimen was CD4+ T cells sorted from blood, taken at week 4, from a patient treated with tofacitinib. The receptors originated from a human donor with alopecia areata. The CDR3 runs from the conserved cysteine through the conserved F or W. A D gene is named only where the DNA matches it firmly. Not every row has a clone size; where given, it reads once, few, many or a size class.

clone_size	d_call	v_call	j_call	cdr3_nt	cdr3_aa
NA	TRBD1	TRBV29-1	TRBJ2-1	TGCAGCGTTGAGGGACAGGGATTCATAAACAATGAGCAGTTCTTC	CSVEGQGFINNEQFF
NA	TRBD2	TRBV4-1	TRBJ2-2	TGCGCCAGCAGCCAAGGCGTTCGACTAGCGGGAGGCGGGGAGCTGTTTTTT	CASSQGVRLAGGGELFF
NA	NA	TRBV30	TRBJ1-2	TGTGCCTGGAGCCCAAGGGACTATGGCTACACCTTC	CAWSPRDYGYTF
few	NA	TRBV29-1	TRBJ1-2	TGCAGCGTTGAAGGTGCCCCGTGGGGCTACACCTTC	CSVEGAPWGYTF
NA	TRBD2	TRBV2	TRBJ2-3	TGTGCCAGCAGTGGGCTAGCGGGAGGGGGAGATACGCAGTATTTT	CASSGLAGGGDTQYF
NA	NA	TRBV2	TRBJ1-2	TGTGCCAGCAGTGTGATCTATGGCTACACCTTC	CASSVIYGYTF
many	NA	TRBV7-2	TRBJ2-3	TGTGCCAGTGGCACAGATACGCAGTATTTT	CASGTDTQYF
few	NA	TRBV7-2	TRBJ1-2	TGTGCCAGCAGCTTAGGGACAGAATACTATGGCTACACCTTC	CASSLGTEYYGYTF
NA	NA	TRBV30	TRBJ1-1	TGTGCCTGGAGTGTATCGGGGGGCGGAAGGACTGAAGCTTTCTTT	CAWSVSGGGRTEAFF
NA	NA	TRBV11-3	TRBJ2-2	TGTGCCAGCAGCTTTGGGGCCGAGGGCACCGGGGAGCTGTTTTTT	CASSFGAEGTGELFF
NA	NA	TRBV29-1	TRBJ2-3	TGCAGCGTTGAAGAGACGGGGCGGAAAAGCACAGATACGCAGTATTTT	CSVEETGRKSTDTQYF
NA	NA	TRBV30	TRBJ2-7	TGTGCCTGGGGGGCCTACGAGCAGTACTTC	CAWGAYEQYF
NA	NA	TRBV7-9	TRBJ1-3	TGTGCCAGCAGCTTACGACTTGGAAACACCATATATTTT	CASSLRLGNTIYF
NA	NA	TRBV11-2	TRBJ1-1	TGTGCCAGCAGCTTACTCCCTAACACTGAAGCTTTCTTT	CASSLLPNTEAFF
NA	NA	TRBV30	TRBJ2-7	TGTGCCTGGAGTTTTGCAGACAGAAACGAGCAGTACTTC	CAWSFADRNEQYF
NA	NA	TRBV29-1	TRBJ2-2	TGCAGCGTTGATACGGGGAACACCGGGGAGCTGTTTTTT	CSVDTGNTGELFF
few	NA	TRBV20-1	TRBJ1-2	TGCAGTGCAATGGGTGGTGGCTACACCTTC	CSAMGGGYTF
NA	TRBD1	TRBV15	TRBJ2-7	TGTGCCACCAGCCGCCGGGACAGTGAATACGAGCAGTACTTC	CATSRRDSEYEQYF
NA	TRBD2	TRBV29-1	TRBJ2-2	TGCAGCGTTGAACGGAGCGGGGGGGACACCGGGGAGCTGTTTTTT	CSVERSGGDTGELFF
NA	NA	TRBV5-1	TRBJ2-2	TGCGCCAGCAGGGAACTAGAGTACAACACCGGGGAGCTGTTTTTT	CASRELEYNTGELFF
NA	TRBD2	TRBV4-3	TRBJ2-7	TGCGCCAGCAGTCGAAGCGGGAGCTACGAGCAGTACTTC	CASSRSGSYEQYF
NA	NA	TRBV18	TRBJ2-5	TGTGCCAGCTCACCACCCACACGGGAGACCCAGTACTTC	CASSPPTRETQYF
few	NA	TRBV5-1	TRBJ1-2	TGCGCCAGCAGCTTGGGGGATACAAGCGGCTACACCTTC	CASSLGDTSGYTF
NA	TRBD2	TRBV10-3	TRBJ2-1	TGCGCCAGCTTATCCGGGACTAGCGGATCCAATGAGCAGTTCTTC	CASLSGTSGSNEQFF
NA	TRBD2	TRBV30	TRBJ2-5	TGTGCCTGGACGACCGGGACTATCCAAGAGACCCAGTACTTC	CAWTTGTIQETQYF
NA	NA	TRBV5-6	TRBJ1-5	TGTGCCAGCAGCTTGAGGGCAGATCAGCCCCAGCATTTT	CASSLRADQPQHF
few	TRBD2	TRBV30	TRBJ2-3	TGTGCCTGGAGTGTACGGAGAGCGGGAGCAACAGATACGCAGTATTTT	CAWSVRRAGATDTQYF
NA	TRBD1	TRBV29-1	TRBJ2-1	TGCAGCGTTAAAACCGGGACAGGGGGATCCAATGAGCAGTTCTTC	CSVKTGTGGSNEQFF